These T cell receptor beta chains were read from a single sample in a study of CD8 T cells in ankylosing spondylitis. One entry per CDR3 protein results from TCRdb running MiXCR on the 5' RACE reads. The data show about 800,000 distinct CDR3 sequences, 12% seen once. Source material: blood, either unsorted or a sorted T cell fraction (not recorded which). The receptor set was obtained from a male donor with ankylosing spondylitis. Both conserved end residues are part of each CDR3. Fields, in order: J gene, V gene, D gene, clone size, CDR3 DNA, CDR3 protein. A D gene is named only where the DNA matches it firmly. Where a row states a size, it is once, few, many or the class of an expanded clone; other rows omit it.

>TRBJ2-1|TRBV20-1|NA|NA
TGCAGTGCGATTGATATCTTCAATGAGCAGTTCTTC
CSAIDIFNEQFF
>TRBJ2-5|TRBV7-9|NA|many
TGTGCCAGCAGCTTGTGGAGTGAGACCCAGTACTTC
CASSLWSETQYF
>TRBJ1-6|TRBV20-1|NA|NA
TGCAGTGCTAGACCGACTAATTCACCCCTCCACTTT
CSARPTNSPLHF
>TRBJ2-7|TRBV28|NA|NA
TGTGCCAGCAGTTCAGGGTTGGGCGTCTACGAGCAGTACTTC
CASSSGLGVYEQYF
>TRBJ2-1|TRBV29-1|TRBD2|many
TGCAGCGTTGAACATAGCGGGAGCGGGGTTGAGCAGTTCTTC
CSVEHSGSGVEQFF
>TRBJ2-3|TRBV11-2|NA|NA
TGTGCCAGCAGCTTAGATCTTGCAGACACAGATACGCAGTATTTT
CASSLDLADTDTQYF
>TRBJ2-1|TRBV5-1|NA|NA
TGCGCCAGTAGCCCCCTTGGTCACGAGCAGTTCTTC
CASSPLGHEQFF
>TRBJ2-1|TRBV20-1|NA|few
TGCAGTGCCGTCGAGAGCCGAGCGAGGGGTGAGCAGTTCTTC
CSAVESRARGEQFF
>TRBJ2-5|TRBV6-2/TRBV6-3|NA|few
TGTGCCAGCAGTTACGAGGTGGAGACCCAGTACTTC
CASSYEVETQYF
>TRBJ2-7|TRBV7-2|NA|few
TGTGCCAGCAGCTTAGCTTCTATCACGGCCCCCTACGAGCAGTACTTC
CASSLASITAPYEQYF
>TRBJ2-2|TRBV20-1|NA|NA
TGCAGTGCAAAGGGTGGCCTTCTCACCGGGGAGCTGTTTTTT
CSAKGGLLTGELFF
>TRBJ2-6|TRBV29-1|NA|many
TGCAGCGTTGAACTCAACAGGGCTGGGGCCAACGTCCTGACTTTC
CSVELNRAGANVLTF
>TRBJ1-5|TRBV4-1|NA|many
TGCGCCAGCAGCCAAGATACCCCTGGGCAGGGCACTCAGCCCCAGCATTTT
CASSQDTPGQGTQPQHF
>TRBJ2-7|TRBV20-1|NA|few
TGCAGTGCTAGCGGGGACTGGTCCTACGAGCAGTACTTC
CSASGDWSYEQYF
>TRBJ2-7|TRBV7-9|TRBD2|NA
TGTGCCAGCAGCTTAGCTTACCTAGCGGGTTATGACGAGCAGTACTTC
CASSLAYLAGYDEQYF
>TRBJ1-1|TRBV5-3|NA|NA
TGTGCCAGAAGCCGGCGTCGAGGGGAGAACACTGAAGCTTTCTTT
CARSRRRGENTEAFF
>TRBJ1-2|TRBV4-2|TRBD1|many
TGTGCCAGCAGCCAAGACAGGGGGCTGTTTGGCTACACCTTC
CASSQDRGLFGYTF
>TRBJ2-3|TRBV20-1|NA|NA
TGCAGTGCTAGAGTCGCCGGGAGTAGAGGGGATACGCAGTATTTT
CSARVAGSRGDTQYF
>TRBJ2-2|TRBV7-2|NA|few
TGTGCCAGCAGCTTAGCGTCGATCCGCACCGGGGAGCTGTTTTTT
CASSLASIRTGELFF
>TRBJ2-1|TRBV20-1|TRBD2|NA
TGCAGTGCTAGCCCCGGGACTAGCTCCTACAATGAGCAGTTCTTC
CSASPGTSSYNEQFF
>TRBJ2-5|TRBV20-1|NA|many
TGCAGTGCTAGAGGGCGGGGCCAAGAGACCCAGTACTTC
CSARGRGQETQYF
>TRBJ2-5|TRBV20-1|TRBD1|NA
TGCAGTGCTAGAGCTACGGGACAGGGGGCCGGTGAGGCCCAGTACTTC
CSARATGQGAGEAQYF
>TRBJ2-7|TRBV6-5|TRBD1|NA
TGTGCCACCAGGACAGGGCCTTACGAGCAGTACTTC
CATRTGPYEQYF
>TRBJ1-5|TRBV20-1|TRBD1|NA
TGCAGTGCGGCCGAGGGGACAGAGAGTTTTGGATCCAATCAGCCCCAGCATTTT
CSAAEGTESFGSNQPQHF
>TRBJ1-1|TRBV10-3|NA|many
TGTGCCATCAGTGAGCGACAGTCCCCCACTGAAGCTTTCTTT
CAISERQSPTEAFF
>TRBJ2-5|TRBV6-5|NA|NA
TGTGCCAGCAGTTATTCGGTGCAAGAGACCCAGTACTTC
CASSYSVQETQYF
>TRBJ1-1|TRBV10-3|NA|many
TGTGCCATCAGTGACAACGGATGGAACACTGAAGCTTTCTTT
CAISDNGWNTEAFF
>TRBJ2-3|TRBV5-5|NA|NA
TGTGCCAGCAGCTTAGTTAGCTCCGCAGATACGCAGTATTTT
CASSLVSSADTQYF
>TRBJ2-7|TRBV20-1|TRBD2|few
TGCAGTGCGAGTGGGGGACTAGTCCCCTACGAGCAGTACTTC
CSASGGLVPYEQYF
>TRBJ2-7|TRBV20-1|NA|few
TGCAGTGCTAGTTTGGGGCTCTATACCGAGCAGTACTTC
CSASLGLYTEQYF
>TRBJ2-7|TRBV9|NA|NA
TGTGCCAGCAGCGTAGCCCCCTCCTACGAGCAGTACTTC
CASSVAPSYEQYF
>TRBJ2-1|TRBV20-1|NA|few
TGCAGTGCTAGTTATTTCCCCGACTCCCAGCAGTTCTTC
CSASYFPDSQQFF
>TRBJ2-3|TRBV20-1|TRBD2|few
TGCAGTGCCCACTCCGGGGGGGAGGGCACAGATACGCAGTATTTT
CSAHSGGEGTDTQYF
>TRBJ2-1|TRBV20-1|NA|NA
TGCAGTGCACCACCCCCGAGCGGTCTCTCCTACAATGAGCAGTTCTTC
CSAPPPSGLSYNEQFF
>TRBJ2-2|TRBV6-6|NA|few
TGTGCCAGCTCCGGGTCGAACACCGGGGAGCTGTTTTTT
CASSGSNTGELFF
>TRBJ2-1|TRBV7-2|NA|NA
TGTGCCAGCAGCTTAGCGGAGGACTCCTACAATGAGCAGTTCTTC
CASSLAEDSYNEQFF
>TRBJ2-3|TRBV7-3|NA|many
TGTGCCAGCAGCTTAACTGGGACAGATACGCAGTATTTT
CASSLTGTDTQYF
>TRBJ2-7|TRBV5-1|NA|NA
TGCGCCAGCAGTAAGGAGGGATCCTACGAGCAGTACTTC
CASSKEGSYEQYF
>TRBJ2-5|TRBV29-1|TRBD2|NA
TGCAGCGTTTTCCCCCCGCCAGCGGGGGAGACCCAGTACTTC
CSVFPPPAGETQYF
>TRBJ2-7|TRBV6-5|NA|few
TGTGCCAGCAGTTACTTAGTGGGGCAGCTCTCCTACGAGCAGTACTTC
CASSYLVGQLSYEQYF
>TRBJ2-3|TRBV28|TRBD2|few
TGTGCCAGCAGTACGGGACTAGCGGGAGGAAAAGATACGCAGTATTTT
CASSTGLAGGKDTQYF
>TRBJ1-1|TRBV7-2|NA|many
TGTGCCAGCAGCTTAATGACGCGCACTGAAGCTTTCTTT
CASSLMTRTEAFF
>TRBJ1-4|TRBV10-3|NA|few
TGTGCCATCAGTCAGGGGCTCACTAATGAAAAACTGTTTTTT
CAISQGLTNEKLFF
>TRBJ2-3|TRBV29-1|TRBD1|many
TGCAGCGTGAGGACAGGGGGAAAGGCAGATACGCAGTATTTT
CSVRTGGKADTQYF
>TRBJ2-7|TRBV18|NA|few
TGTGCCAGCTCACCAGAGTACGAGCAGTACTTC
CASSPEYEQYF
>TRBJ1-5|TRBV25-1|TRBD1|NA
TGTGCCAGCAGTGAAGGAGGGACAGCCGACACCCATCAGCCCCAGCATTTT
CASSEGGTADTHQPQHF
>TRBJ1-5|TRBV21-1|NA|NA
TGTGCCAGCAGCAGGACACTTAGCAATCAGCCCCAGCATTTT
CASSRTLSNQPQHF